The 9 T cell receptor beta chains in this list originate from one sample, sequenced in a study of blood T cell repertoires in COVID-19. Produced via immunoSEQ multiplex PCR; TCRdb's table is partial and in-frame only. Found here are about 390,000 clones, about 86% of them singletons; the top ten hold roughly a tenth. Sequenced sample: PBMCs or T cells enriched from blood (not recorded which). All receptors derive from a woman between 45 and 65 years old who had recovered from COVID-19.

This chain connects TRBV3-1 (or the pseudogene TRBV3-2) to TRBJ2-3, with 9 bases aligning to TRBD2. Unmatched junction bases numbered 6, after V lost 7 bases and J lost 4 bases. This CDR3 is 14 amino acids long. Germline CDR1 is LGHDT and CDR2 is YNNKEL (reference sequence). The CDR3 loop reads CASTGLASADTQYF. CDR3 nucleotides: TGTGCCAGCACCGGACTAGCGTCGGCAGATACGCAGTATTTT.

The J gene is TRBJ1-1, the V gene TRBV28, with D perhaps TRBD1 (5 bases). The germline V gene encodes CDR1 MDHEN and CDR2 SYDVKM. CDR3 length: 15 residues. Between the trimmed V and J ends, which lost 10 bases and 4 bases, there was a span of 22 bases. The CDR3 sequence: CATPLRRPGGTEAFF. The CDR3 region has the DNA TGTGCCACCCCCCTTCGGCGCCCCGGGGGCACTGAAGCTTTCTTT.

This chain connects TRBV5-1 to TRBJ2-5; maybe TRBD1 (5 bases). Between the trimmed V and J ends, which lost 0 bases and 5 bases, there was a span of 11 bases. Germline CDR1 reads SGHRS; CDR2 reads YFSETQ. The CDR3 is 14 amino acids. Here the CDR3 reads CASSLAGSIETQYF. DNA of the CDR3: TGCGCCAGCAGCTTGGCAGGGTCGATTGAGACCCAGTACTTC. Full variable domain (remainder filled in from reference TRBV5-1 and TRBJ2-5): KAGVTQTPRYLIKTRGQQVTLSCSPISGHRSVSWYQQTPGQGLQFLFEYFSETQRNKGNFPGRFSGRQFSNSRSEMNVSTLELGDSALYLCASSLAGSIETQYFGPGTRLLVL.

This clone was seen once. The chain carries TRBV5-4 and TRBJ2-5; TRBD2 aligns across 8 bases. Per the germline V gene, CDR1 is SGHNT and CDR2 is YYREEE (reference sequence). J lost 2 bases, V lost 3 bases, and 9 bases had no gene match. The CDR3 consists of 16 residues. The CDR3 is CASSSPGAGEQETQYF. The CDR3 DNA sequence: TGTGCCAGCAGCTCCCCAGGAGCGGGGGAGCAAGAGACCCAGTACTTC.

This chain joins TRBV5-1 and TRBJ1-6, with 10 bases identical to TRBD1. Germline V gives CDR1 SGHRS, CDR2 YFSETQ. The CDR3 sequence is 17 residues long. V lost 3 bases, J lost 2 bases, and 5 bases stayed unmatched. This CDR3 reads CASSSGTGATYNSPLHF. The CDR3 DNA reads TGCGCCAGCAGCTCCGGGACAGGGGCTACCTATAATTCACCCCTCCACTTT. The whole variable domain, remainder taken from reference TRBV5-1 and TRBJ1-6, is KAGVTQTPRYLIKTRGQQVTLSCSPISGHRSVSWYQQTPGQGLQFLFEYFSETQRNKGNFPGRFSGRQFSNSRSEMNVSTLELGDSALYLCASSSGTGATYNSPLHFGNGTRLTVT.

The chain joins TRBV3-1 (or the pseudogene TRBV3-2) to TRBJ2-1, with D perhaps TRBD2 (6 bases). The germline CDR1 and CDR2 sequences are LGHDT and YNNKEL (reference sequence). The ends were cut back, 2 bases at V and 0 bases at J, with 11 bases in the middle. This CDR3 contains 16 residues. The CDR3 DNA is TGTGCCAGCAGCCAAATAGAGACTAGCTCCTACAATGAGCAGTTCTTC. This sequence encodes CASSQIETSSYNEQFF.

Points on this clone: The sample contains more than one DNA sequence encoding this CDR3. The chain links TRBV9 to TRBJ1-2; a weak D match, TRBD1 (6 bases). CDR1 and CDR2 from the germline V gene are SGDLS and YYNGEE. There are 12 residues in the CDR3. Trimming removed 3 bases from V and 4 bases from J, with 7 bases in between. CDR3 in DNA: TGTGCCAGCAGCGAGGACAGCTATGGCTACACCTTC. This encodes CASSEDSYGYTF.

The CDR3 bases are TGTGCCAGCAGTTCCCAGGGGGTCCTCCACAATGAGCAGTTCTTC. This gives the protein CASSSQGVLHNEQFF. The chain couples TRBV7-6 to TRBJ2-1; TRBD1 matches 7 bases. Germline V gene sequence: CDR1 SGHVS, CDR2 FNYEAQ. The CDR3 loop spans 15 amino acids. The junction had 10 bases not matched to a gene; V was cut back by 6 bases and J by 5 bases.

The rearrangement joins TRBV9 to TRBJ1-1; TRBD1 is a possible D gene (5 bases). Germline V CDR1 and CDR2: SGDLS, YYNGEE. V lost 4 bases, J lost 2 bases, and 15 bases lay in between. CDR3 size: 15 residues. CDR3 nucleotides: TGTGCCAGCAGCCCAGATCAGGGTGCTAACACTGAAGCTTTCTTT. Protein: CASSPDQGANTEAFF.